A selection of T cell receptor beta chains follows, all from one sample in a study of T cell responses to AZD1222 COVID-19 vaccine. Generated by immunoSEQ multiplex PCR, the TCRdb table keeps only in-frame clones and is missing some. The sample lists just over 95,000 clones; roughly 91% were seen once. Specimen: peripheral blood, collected on day 0 of AZD1222 vaccination. The source of these receptors is an adult in good health. Both conserved end residues are part of each CDR3. The D gene is left open where the match is weak. Part of the rows lack a size; the others show once, few, many or a class for expanded clones.

V gene	J gene	D gene	clone size	CDR3 DNA	CDR3 protein
TRBV20-1	TRBJ1-1	NA	NA	TGCAGTGCTTACCTAGACACTGAAGCTTTCTTT	CSAYLDTEAFF
TRBV19	TRBJ2-5	TRBD2	NA	TGTGCCAGTATGGGGGGGGGAGCGGGCCAAGAGACCCAGTACTTC	CASMGGGAGQETQYF
TRBV7-5	TRBJ2-7	NA	NA	TGTGCCCCCATCGAGGGGGGGAACTCCTACGAGCAGTACTTC	CAPIEGGNSYEQYF
TRBV5-8	TRBJ1-2	NA	once	TGTGCCAGCAGACCTGCAGGGGCCGGTAACTATGGCTACACCTTC	CASRPAGAGNYGYTF
TRBV7-9	TRBJ2-7	TRBD2	NA	TGTGCCAGCAGCCGCGGGGGGCGCGGGTTCGAGCAGTACTTC	CASSRGGRGFEQYF
TRBV30	TRBJ2-2	NA	once	TGTGCCTGGAGAGGGTTTTACACCGGGGAGCTGTTTTTT	CAWRGFYTGELFF
TRBV7-9	TRBJ2-6	NA	NA	TGTGCCAGCAGCTTCTTACTGGGGAAAACAATCTCTGGGGCCAACGTCCTGACTTTC	CASSFLLGKTISGANVLTF
TRBV6-1	TRBJ1-1	NA	NA	TGTGCCAGCAGTGATTTCAGGGTGAACACTGAAGCTTTCTTT	CASSDFRVNTEAFF
TRBV18	TRBJ2-7	NA	NA	TGTGCCAGCTCACCAGCCACCAGTACCTACGAGCAGTACTTC	CASSPATSTYEQYF
TRBV19	TRBJ2-1	NA	once	TGTGCCAGTAGTACCTCCAACGCATACTCCTACAATGAGCAGTTCTTC	CASSTSNAYSYNEQFF